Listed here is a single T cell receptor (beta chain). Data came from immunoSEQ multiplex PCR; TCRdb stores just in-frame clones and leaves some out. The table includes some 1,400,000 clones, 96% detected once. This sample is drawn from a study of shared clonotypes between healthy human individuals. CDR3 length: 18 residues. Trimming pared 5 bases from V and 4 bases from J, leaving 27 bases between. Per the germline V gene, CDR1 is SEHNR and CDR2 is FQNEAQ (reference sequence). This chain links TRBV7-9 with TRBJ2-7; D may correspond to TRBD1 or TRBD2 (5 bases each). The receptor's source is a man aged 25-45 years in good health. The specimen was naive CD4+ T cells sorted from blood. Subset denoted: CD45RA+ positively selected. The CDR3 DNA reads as TGTGCCAGCAGCCCGATCACGGGACCGTCCTCTTACACGTACGAGCAGTACTTC. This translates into CASSPITGPSSYTYEQYF.